This TCR beta chain was recovered during a study of response to subunit inactivated influenza vaccine. This clonotype appeared a few times. Its antigen is currently unknown. Study-level points and caveats: Few new T cells, the authors suggested, are recruited by each seasonal influenza vaccination.

TCRdb called the RT-PCR reads again in MiXCR, with one record for every CDR3 protein. Here the sample spans 450,000 to 600,000 distinct CDR3 sequences, less than 10% being singletons. V was clipped by 5 bases and J by 4 bases, with 14 bases between them. The CDR3 has 15 residues. Germline loops: CDR1 SGHTA, CDR2 FQGTGA. The source material was PBMCs from blood, sampled 23 to 25 months after vaccination. The source of this sequence is a man aged 50-75 years who received an inactivated influenza vaccine. The chain uses TRBV7-3 and TRBJ2-2; D uncertain. Here the CDR3 DNA reads TGTGCCAGCAGCCGATCAGGTCCGGGCACCGGGGAGCTGTTTTTT. Translated, it gives CASSRSGPGTGELFF.